This note documents a single T cell receptor (beta chain) sequence. Its antigen remains unknown. The sample originates from a study of T cell clonotyping in hematopoietic cell transplantation. Notes on the study in general: Few recipient clonotypes overlapped donors; over 95% were de novo at given depth.

This sample's time point: recipient sample about 28 days before transplant, after cytoreduction. Clones were sequenced by immunoSEQ multiplex PCR, and TCRdb holds only the in-frame ones, with some missing. The repertoire includes around 40,000 clones, over 85% of them detected once, and roughly 1.5% sits in the top ten. Sequences were derived from peripheral blood mononuclear cells, sampled before stem cell transplant. This receptor was taken from a man aged 40-55 years with chronic myeloid leukemia. Some clones in this sample may be carry-over from other donors' samples.

The CDR3 region has the DNA TGTGCCAGTAGTATAAAACAGGCCAACACCGGGGAGCTGTTTTTT. It yields the protein CASSIKQANTGELFF. The genes are TRBV19 and TRBJ2-2, with a tentative D call TRBD1 (5 bases). The germline gives CDR1 LNHDA, CDR2 SQIVND (reference sequence). The V and J ends lost 2 bases and 2 bases respectively, with 9 bases between them. This CDR3 is 15 amino acids long.